Listed below are T cell receptor beta chains from one sample, sequenced in a study of blood T cell repertoires in COVID-19. Libraries were prepared by immunoSEQ multiplex PCR; TCRdb keeps only in-frame clonotypes and omits some of them. The sample contains hundreds of thousands of clones, about 87% of which appear only once. Sequencing input: PBMCs or T cells enriched from blood (not recorded which). The receptors stem from a man aged 50-59 years who had been exposed to COVID-19. CDR3s include the opening cysteine and the closing phenylalanine or tryptophan. D genes are given only for firm matches. Some rows mark clone size as missing; the rest say once, few, many or name a class of expanded clone.

TRBV3-1/TRBV3-2	-	TRBJ1-2	-	CASSNGGLHGYTF	TGTGCCAGCAGTAACGGGGGTTTGCATGGCTACACCTTC
TRBV10-1	-	TRBJ2-5	TRBD1	CASSVRDRVTWYQETQYF	TGCGCCAGCAGTGTCCGGGACAGGGTAACATGGTACCAAGAGACCCAGTACTTC
TRBV7-9	-	TRBJ2-3	-	CASILGDFRAHADTQYF	TGTGCCAGCATCCTAGGGGATTTCCGGGCCCACGCAGATACGCAGTATTTT
TRBV19	-	TRBJ1-1	-	CASRAGWSGAFF	TGTGCCAGTAGGGCGGGGTGGAGTGGAGCTTTCTTT
TRBV12-3/TRBV12-4	-	TRBJ1-2	-	CASSLVSYGYTF	TGTGCCAGCAGTTTGGTTAGCTATGGCTACACCTTC
TRBV2	-	TRBJ1-2	-	CASSEAPGLTGGYTF	TGTGCCAGCAGTGAAGCCCCGGGACTTACGGGGGGCTACACCTTC
TRBV5-1	-	TRBJ1-3	-	CASSLDSLTGNTIYF	TGCGCCAGCAGCTTGGACAGTTTGACTGGAAACACCATATATTTT
TRBV15	-	TRBJ2-3	-	CATSSGLSSTDTQYF	TGTGCCACCAGCAGCGGACTGTCTAGCACAGATACGCAGTATTTT
TRBV14	once	TRBJ2-1	TRBD1	CASSRGQGPSYNEQFF	TGTGCCAGCAGCCGGGGACAGGGGCCTTCCTACAATGAGCAGTTCTTC
TRBV28	once	TRBJ2-5	-	CAGRGQAGETQYF	TGTGCCGGCCGAGGGCAGGCGGGGGAGACCCAGTACTTC
TRBV6-1	-	TRBJ1-1	TRBD1	CASSDFPGQGRVITFF	TGTGCCAGCAGTGACTTCCCGGGACAGGGCCGAGTAATTACTTTCTTT
TRBV7-9	-	TRBJ1-1	TRBD1	CASSQQGTEAFF	TGTGCCAGCAGCCAACAGGGGACTGAAGCTTTCTTT
TRBV14	-	TRBJ1-5	-	CASSSGSNQPQHF	TGTGCCAGCAGCTCGGGTAGCAATCAGCCCCAGCATTTT
TRBV6-1	-	TRBJ1-5	-	CASSEAWSNGPQHF	TGTGCCAGCAGTGAAGCATGGAGTAACGGGCCCCAGCATTTT
TRBV6-6	-	TRBJ2-7	-	CASRTPSYEQYF	TGTGCCAGCAGGACACCCTCCTACGAGCAGTACTTC
TRBV9	once	TRBJ1-5	TRBD1	CASSPTGQANQPQHF	TGTGCCAGCAGCCCCACCGGACAGGCCAATCAGCCCCAGCATTTT
TRBV28	once	TRBJ1-4	-	CASSRTAMEKLFF	TGTGCCAGCAGCCGGACAGCAATGGAGAAACTGTTTTTT
TRBV5-4	-	TRBJ2-7	-	CASSLDGAVDEQYF	TGTGCCAGCAGCTTGGACGGAGCCGTGGACGAGCAGTACTTC
TRBV5-1	-	TRBJ2-7	TRBD1	CASTLTDRGDEQYF	TGCGCCAGCACCCTTACAGACAGGGGAGACGAGCAGTACTTC
TRBV28	-	TRBJ1-2	-	CASSFRPRGYTF	TGTGCCAGCAGTTTTCGTCCGCGGGGCTACACCTTC
TRBV3-1/TRBV3-2	-	TRBJ2-7	-	CASSQVFSGLVEQYF	TGTGCCAGCAGCCAAGTTTTTAGCGGATTGGTCGAGCAGTACTTC
TRBV5-1	-	TRBJ1-2	-	CASSFPGRGNGYTF	TGCGCCAGCAGCTTCCCGGGGAGAGGAAATGGCTACACCTTC
TRBV6-5	-	TRBJ2-1	TRBD1	CASRRQGEQFF	TGTGCCAGCAGAAGACAGGGGGAGCAGTTCTTC
TRBV18	-	TRBJ1-1	TRBD1	CASSLVRQGKGYTEAFF	TGTGCCAGCTCACTTGTCCGACAGGGGAAGGGGTACACTGAAGCTTTCTTT
TRBV10-3	-	TRBJ1-1	-	CAISDNKNTEAFF	TGTGCCATCAGTGATAACAAGAACACTGAAGCTTTCTTT
TRBV7-9	-	TRBJ1-2	TRBD1	CASSLGIGTGGYGYTF	TGTGCCAGCAGCTTAGGAATCGGGACAGGGGGTTATGGCTACACCTTC
TRBV30	-	TRBJ2-6	TRBD1	CAWTTRDRAPWDPGANVLTF	TGTGCCTGGACTACCCGGGACAGGGCCCCCTGGGACCCTGGGGCCAACGTCCTGACTTTC
TRBV24-1	-	TRBJ2-2	TRBD1	CATSDPGQGDTGELFF	TGTGCCACCAGTGATCCGGGACAGGGGGACACCGGGGAGCTGTTTTTT
TRBV7-6	-	TRBJ1-1	-	CASSLVYGAVEAFF	TGTGCCAGCAGCTTGGTTTATGGGGCGGTTGAAGCTTTCTTT
TRBV29-1	few	TRBJ1-1	TRBD1	CSVDRGRTEAFF	TGCAGCGTTGACAGGGGGCGGACTGAAGCTTTCTTT
TRBV7-6	once	TRBJ2-2	TRBD2	CASSLLAGGSVDTGELFF	TGTGCCAGCAGCTTACTAGCGGGGGGGTCCGTTGACACCGGGGAGCTGTTTTTT
TRBV7-8	-	TRBJ1-5	-	CASSLGSGTYFSNQPQHF	TGTGCCAGCAGCTTAGGATCCGGGACATATTTTAGCAATCAGCCCCAGCATTTT
TRBV7-3	once	TRBJ1-6	-	CASSLQGSGSPLHF	TGTGCCAGCAGCTTACAGGGGTCGGGTTCACCCCTCCACTTT
TRBV2	-	TRBJ2-2	TRBD1	CASSAGTVNTGELFF	TGTGCCAGCAGTGCCGGGACAGTCAACACCGGGGAGCTGTTTTTT
TRBV5-5	-	TRBJ1-1	-	CASSLAAGTPNTEAFF	TGTGCCAGCAGCTTGGCTGCTGGGACACCGAACACTGAAGCTTTCTTT
TRBV27	-	TRBJ2-5	-	CASSFIGGGETQYF	TGTGCCAGCAGTTTTATTGGAGGAGGGGAGACCCAGTACTTC
TRBV11-3	-	TRBJ2-1	TRBD1	CASSRKGQGYNEQFF	TGTGCCAGCTCGCGGAAGGGACAGGGCTACAATGAGCAGTTCTTC
TRBV7-2	-	TRBJ1-4	TRBD1	CASSLQAGGNEKLFF	TGTGCCAGCAGCTTACAGGCAGGGGGGAATGAAAAACTGTTTTTT
TRBV5-6	once	TRBJ2-2	TRBD2	CASSFRPTAFGRVFF	TGTGCCAGCAGCTTCCGGCCCACAGCGTTCGGGAGGGTGTTTTTT
TRBV5-1	-	TRBJ1-6	-	CASSLGRGDSPLHF	TGCGCCAGCAGCTTGGGTCGCGGGGATTCACCCCTCCACTTT
TRBV5-6	-	TRBJ2-3	-	CASSLVGLGTQYF	TGTGCCAGCAGCTTGGTTGGCCTCGGGACGCAGTATTTT
TRBV19	-	TRBJ1-2	-	CASSISRVDGYTF	TGTGCCAGTAGTATCAGCAGGGTGGATGGCTACACCTTC
TRBV7-9	-	TRBJ2-2	-	CASILLTGTGELFF	TGTGCCAGCATCCTACTTACAGGCACCGGGGAGCTGTTTTTT
TRBV5-1	-	TRBJ2-3	-	CASSPGTSTDTQYF	TGCGCCAGCAGCCCTGGGACTAGCACAGATACGCAGTATTTT
TRBV20-1	-	TRBJ2-3	TRBD2	CSASGSGGVTDTQYF	TGCAGTGCTAGTGGGAGCGGGGGGGTAACAGATACGCAGTATTTT
TRBV7-2	-	TRBJ1-3	-	CASSFRGRLSGNTIYF	TGTGCCAGCAGCTTCCGGGGTAGGCTCTCTGGAAACACCATATATTTT
TRBV12-3/TRBV12-4	-	TRBJ2-1	-	CASSLSQNNEQFF	TGTGCCAGCAGTTTGTCACAGAACAATGAGCAGTTCTTC
TRBV23-1	-	TRBJ2-1	-	CASSPWAGVGSLYNEQFF	TGCGCCAGCAGCCCGTGGGCCGGGGTAGGGTCTCTCTACAATGAGCAGTTCTTC
TRBV5-1	-	TRBJ1-1	-	CASSLHSMNTEAFF	TGCGCCAGCAGCTTGCACAGCATGAACACTGAAGCTTTCTTT
TRBV7-3	-	TRBJ1-1	-	CASSLRGGAGTEAFF	TGTGCCAGCAGCTTACGGGGGGGCGCTGGCACTGAAGCTTTCTTT
TRBV4-1	once	TRBJ2-1	-	CASSHAGRGFF	TGCGCCAGCAGCCACGCAGGTAGGGGCTTCTTC